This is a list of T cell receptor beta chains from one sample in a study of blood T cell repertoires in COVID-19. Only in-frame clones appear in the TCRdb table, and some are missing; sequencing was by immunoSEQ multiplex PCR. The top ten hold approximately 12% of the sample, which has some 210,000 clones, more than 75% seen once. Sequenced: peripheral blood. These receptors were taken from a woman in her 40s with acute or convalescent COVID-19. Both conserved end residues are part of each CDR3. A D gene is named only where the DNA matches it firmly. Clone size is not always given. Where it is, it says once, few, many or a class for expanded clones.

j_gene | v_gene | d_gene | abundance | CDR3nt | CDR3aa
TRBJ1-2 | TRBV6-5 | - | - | TGTGCCAGCAGCCTAGGAGGGATGGATGGCTACACCTTC | CASSLGGMDGYTF
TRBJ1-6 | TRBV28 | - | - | TGTGCCAGCAGTTTCCCCACAGGGACCAATTCACCCCTCCACTTT | CASSFPTGTNSPLHF
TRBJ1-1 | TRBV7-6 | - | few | TGTGCCAGCAGCTTAGGCGCAGGCATGAACACTGAAGCTTTCTTT | CASSLGAGMNTEAFF
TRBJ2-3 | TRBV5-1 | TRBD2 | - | TGCGCCAGCAGCCCCCGCCGGGGGGTGAGCACAGATACGCAGTATTTT | CASSPRRGVSTDTQYF
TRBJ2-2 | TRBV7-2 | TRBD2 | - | TGTGCCAGCAGCCTAGCGGGAGGGCCCGACGGGGAGCTGTTTTTT | CASSLAGGPDGELFF
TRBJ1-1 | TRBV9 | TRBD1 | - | TGTGCCAGCAGCCCACCCGGGACAGGGGAAACTGAAGCTTTCTTT | CASSPPGTGETEAFF
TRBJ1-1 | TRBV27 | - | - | TGTGCCACCAGAAGGGGGACATCTATAACTGAAGCTTTCTTT | CATRRGTSITEAFF
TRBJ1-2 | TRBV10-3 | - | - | TGTGCCATCAGCCGGGACTCATCTAACTATGGCTACACCTTC | CAISRDSSNYGYTF
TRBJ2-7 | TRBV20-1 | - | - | TGCAGTGCTAGTGAGGACTACGAGCAGTGCTTC | CSASEDYEQCF
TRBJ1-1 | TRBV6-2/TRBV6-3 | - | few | TGTGCCAGCAGTAGGACGGGAGAGAACACTGAAGCTTTCTTT | CASSRTGENTEAFF
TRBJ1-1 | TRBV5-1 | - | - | TGCGCCAGCAGCTTGGCCGAAGAGGGATTTACCACTGAAGCTTTCTTT | CASSLAEEGFTTEAFF
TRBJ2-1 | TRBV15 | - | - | TGTGCCACCCGGGTATTCGAGAACAATGAGCAGTTCTTC | CATRVFENNEQFF
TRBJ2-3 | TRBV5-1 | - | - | TGCGCCAGCAGCCCCCCCCGGGGTACAGATACGCAGTATTTT | CASSPPRGTDTQYF
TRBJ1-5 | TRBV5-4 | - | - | TGTGCCAGCAGCTTGGATCGGGGGCAGCCCCAGCATTTT | CASSLDRGQPQHF
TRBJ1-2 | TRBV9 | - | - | TGTGCCAGCAGCCCCGACAGGAACTATGGCTACACCTTC | CASSPDRNYGYTF
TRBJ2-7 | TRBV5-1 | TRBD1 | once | TGCGCCAGCAGCGATCGACAGGGTCCCTACGAGCAGTACTTC | CASSDRQGPYEQYF
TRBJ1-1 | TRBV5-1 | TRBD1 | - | TGCGCCAGCAGCCCGCGGACAGGGGACACTGAAGCTTTCTTT | CASSPRTGDTEAFF
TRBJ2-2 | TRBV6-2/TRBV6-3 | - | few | TGTGCCAGCAGTTACTCGATGAAAGTAGAAAGCACCGGGGAGCTGTTTTTT | CASSYSMKVESTGELFF
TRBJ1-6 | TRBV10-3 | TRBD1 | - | TGTGCCATCAGTGAGTCAAGGACAGGGGGCTCTTCACCCCTCCACTTT | CAISESRTGGSSPLHF
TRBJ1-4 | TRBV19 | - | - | TGTGCCAGTAAAGACAGTAATAATGAAAAACTGTTTTTT | CASKDSNNEKLFF
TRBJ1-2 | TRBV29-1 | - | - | TGCAGCGTTGAGCGGGATAGAGGGTATGGCTACACCTTC | CSVERDRGYGYTF
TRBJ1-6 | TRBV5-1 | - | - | TGCGCCAGCAGCGGAGTTCCGGTAAGCTCCTATAATTCACCCCTCCACTTT | CASSGVPVSSYNSPLHF
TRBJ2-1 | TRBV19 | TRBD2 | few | TGTGCCAGTAGTTCCTTTAGCGGGGCCTCCTACAATGAGCAGTTCTTC | CASSSFSGASYNEQFF
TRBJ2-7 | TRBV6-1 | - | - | TGTGCCAGCAGTGAAGCACTAGCCGAGCAGTACTTC | CASSEALAEQYF
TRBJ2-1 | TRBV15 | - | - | TGTGCCACCAGCAGATATTACAATGAGCAGTTCTTC | CATSRYYNEQFF
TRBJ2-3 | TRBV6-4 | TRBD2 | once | TGTGCCAGCAGTCCGACAGTTTTCGGACTAGCGGGAGATACGCAGTATTTT | CASSPTVFGLAGDTQYF
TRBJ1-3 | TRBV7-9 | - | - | TGTGCCAGCAGCCCTTTAGTCCGGTCTGGAAACACCATATATTTT | CASSPLVRSGNTIYF
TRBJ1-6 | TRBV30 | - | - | TGTGCCTGGACCCCCGCCGGGGGGCGCGTCTGGACCTATAATTCACCCCTCCACTTT | CAWTPAGGRVWTYNSPLHF
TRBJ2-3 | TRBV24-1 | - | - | TGTGCCACCAGTGATTATCTGGATACGCAGTATTTT | CATSDYLDTQYF